The clone carrying this TCR beta chain was recorded a few times. TCRdb passed the 5' RACE reads through MiXCR, listing each CDR3 protein once. The sample shows 80,000 to 100,000 distinct CDR3 sequences, approximately 9% of them seen only once. The data were taken from a study of T cells after yellow fever vaccination. CDR1 and CDR2 from the germline V gene are SGDLS and YYNGEE. The CDR3 sequence is 15 residues long. The V end was cut by 4 bases, the J end by 0 bases, with 11 bases between. J is TRBJ1-3 and V is TRBV9; tentatively, D is TRBD1 (5 bases). This TCR was recovered from a man aged 18 to 35 who received the YFV17D yellow fever vaccine. Sequencing was performed on CD8+ T cells not binding an NS4B(214-222) dextramer, sorted from PBMCs, taken about 2 weeks after the first yellow fever vaccination. For the CDR3, the DNA is TGTGCCAGCAGCTTCGGGACCGTCTCTGGAAACACCATATATTTT. Its translation is CASSFGTVSGNTIYF.